This passage covers 26 T cell receptor beta chains from one sample sequenced in a study of OX40 agonist ivuxolimab in advanced cancers. Using immunoSEQ multiplex PCR, the repertoire was profiled, and TCRdb retains in-frame clones only, with some absent. Of over 45,000 clones in the sample, just over 85% were seen once. The source was CD4+ or CD8+ T cells sorted from blood, collected in a trial of the OX40 agonist ivuxolimab. These receptors came from an adult with an advanced solid tumor such as melanoma, head and neck, liver or kidney cancer.

This clone was counted a few times. This rearrangement joins TRBV11-1 to TRBJ2-1; the match to TRBD1 covers 7 bases. Trimming removed 5 bases from V and 2 bases from J; junction bases left unmatched: 9. Germline V gene data show CDR1 as SGHAT and CDR2 as FQDESV (reference sequence). The CDR3 loop spans 16 amino acids. The CDR3 coding sequence is TGTGCCAGCAGCGGGCGACAGGGAAGCGCCTACAATGAGCAGTTCTTC. It encodes CASSGRQGSAYNEQFF. Variable domain in full (rest from reference TRBV11-1 and TRBJ2-1): EAEVAQSPRYKITEKSQAVAFWCDPISGHATLYWYRQILGQGPELLVQFQDESVVDDSQLPKDRFSAERLKGVDSTLKIQPAELGDSAMYLCASSGRQGSAYNEQFFGPGTRLTVL.

The chain uses TRBV18 and TRBJ2-1, with 7 nucleotides matching TRBD1. The ends lost 4 bases at V and 8 bases at J; junction bases unmatched: 5. Germline assignment: CDR1 KGHSH and CDR2 LQKENI. CDR3 size: 13 residues. The DNA for the CDR3 is TGTGCCAGCTCACTGCGACAGGGCGATGAGCAGTTCTTC. Translated, it gives CASSLRQGDEQFF.

The rearrangement links TRBV18 to TRBJ2-3, with 8 bases that match TRBD1. Germline values: CDR1 KGHSH, CDR2 LQKENI. The CDR3 sequence is 16 residues long. V lost 2 bases and J lost 4; bases outside the gene matches: 8. CDR3 DNA: TGTGCCAGCTCACCAACGGCCAGGGGGCGTTCAGATACGCAGTATTTT. It codes for CASSPTARGRSDTQYF.

The chain uses TRBV6-4 and TRBJ2-5; tentatively, D is TRBD1 or TRBD2 (5 bases each). Trimming took 3 bases from V and 4 from J, leaving 15 bases between them. CDR1 and CDR2 from the germline V gene are MRHNA and SNTAGT. The CDR3 extends over 15 amino acids. The CDR3 loop reads CASSERPGASETQYF. CDR3 DNA sequence: TGTGCCAGCAGTGAGCGCCCCGGGGCTTCAGAGACCCAGTACTTC.

The chain uses TRBV19 and TRBJ2-7, with D hard to call. V was pared by 6 bases and J by 1 base, with 16 bases between. CDR3 length: 15 amino acids. The germline gives CDR1 LNHDA, CDR2 SQIVND (reference sequence). CDR3 loop: CASRSGSANSYEQYF. For the CDR3, the DNA is TGTGCCAGTAGAAGTGGGTCAGCAAATTCCTACGAGCAGTACTTC.

This chain links TRBV6-4 with TRBJ1-1, with 7 nucleotides matching TRBD1. Germline CDR1 and CDR2: MRHNA and SNTAGT. V dropped 6 bases and J dropped 11; count of bases not matched to a gene: 12. The CDR3 length is 13 residues. The chain's CDR3 is CASSETYRGEAFF. The CDR3 DNA reads as TGTGCCAGCAGCGAAACTTACAGGGGCGAGGCTTTCTTT.

This chain links TRBV6-5 with TRBJ1-1, with D possibly being TRBD1 (5 bases). The CDR3 length is 14 residues. V gave up 8 bases and J gave up 1 base, with 14 bases separating them. Germline V gene sequence: CDR1 MNHEY, CDR2 SVGAGI. The CDR3: CASGTRGANTEAFF. The CDR3 DNA follows: TGTGCCAGCGGTACGAGGGGAGCGAACACTGAAGCTTTCTTT.

The CDR3 loop is CAIRGTSDRTDTQYF. CDR3 coding DNA: TGTGCCATCAGGGGGACTAGCGATCGCACAGATACGCAGTATTTT. V usage is TRBV10-3 and J usage is TRBJ2-3; 10 bases map to TRBD2. CDR1 and CDR2 from the germline V gene are ENHRY and SYGVKD. The CDR3 has 15 residues. With V trimmed by 6 bases and J by 1 base, 4 bases remained unmatched.

J is TRBJ2-7 and V is TRBV11-2; a weak D match, TRBD1 (5 bases). The germline V and J ends were trimmed by 1 base and 2 bases, with 9 bases remaining between them. This CDR3 comprises 14 residues. Germline lookup yields CDR1 SGHAT and CDR2 FQNNGV. The CDR3 region is CASSLGQTTYEQYF. Written as DNA, the CDR3 is TGTGCCAGCAGCTTAGGACAGACCACCTACGAGCAGTACTTC.

CDR3 sequence: CASSRGQGMNTEAFF. The CDR3 coding sequence is TGTGCCAGTAGTAGGGGACAGGGGATGAACACTGAAGCTTTCTTT. The J gene is TRBJ1-1, the V gene TRBV19; 10 positions match TRBD1. J was trimmed by 0 bases and V by 4 bases; bases with no gene match: 2. CDR3 length: 15 residues. Germline V gene lookup returns CDR1 LNHDA and CDR2 SQIVND (reference sequence).

To note about this clone: Other DNA sequences of this sample code for an identical CDR3. The chain has TRBV30 and TRBJ2-5, with TRBD2 matching 9 bases. The CDR3 covers 16 residues. V gave up 3 bases and J gave up 1 base; unmatched junction bases: 9. Germline CDR1 is GTSNPN and CDR2 is SVGIG (reference sequence). CDR3 loop: CAWRGAGGASQETQYF. CDR3 coding DNA: TGTGCCTGGAGGGGGGCGGGGGGGGCCTCCCAAGAGACCCAGTACTTC.

The chain has TRBV7-5 and TRBJ2-5; the table's D call of TRBD1 was not tested on the DNA. TRBV7-5 is termed a pseudogene. The CDR3 contains 21 residues. CDR3: CVRSLFPSRGARDREQETQYF. The CDR3 bases are TGTGTCAGAAGCTTATTTCCATCAAGAGGGGCCCGGGACAGGGAGCAAGAGACCCAGTACTTC.

The rearrangement uses TRBV19 and TRBJ1-4, with TRBD1 matching 7 bases. CDR1 LNHDA and CDR2 SQIVND come from the germline V gene (reference sequence). V dropped 4 bases and J dropped 8; count of bases not matched to a gene: 7. The CDR3 contains 14 residues. CDR3 in amino acids: CASSKTGLLEKLFF. The DNA for the CDR3 is TGTGCCAGTAGTAAGACAGGGCTTCTGGAAAAACTGTTTTTT.

The chain joins TRBV5-1 to TRBJ1-4, with 9 positions matching TRBD1. The CDR3 contains 15 residues. The junction had 5 bases not matched to a gene; V was cut back by 0 bases and J by 8 bases. The germline V gene has CDR1 SGHRS and CDR2 YFSETQ. For the CDR3, the DNA is TGCGCCAGCAGCTTGGGGACAGGGGTGGGAGAAAAACTGTTTTTT. Its translation is CASSLGTGVGEKLFF.

V and J are TRBV7-9 and TRBJ2-5, with D uncertain. Trimming left V 1 base short and J 10 bases short, with 19 bases between. The CDR3 extends over 15 amino acids. Germline CDR1 is SEHNR and CDR2 is FQNEAQ (reference sequence). The CDR3 loop is CASSLDIGRRGFQYF. CDR3 DNA: TGTGCCAGCAGCTTAGATATTGGCCGCCGAGGTTTCCAGTACTTC.

This clone was counted once. This chain joins TRBV4-1 and TRBJ2-7; 8 bases are shared with TRBD1. CDR3 length: 15 amino acids. Germline CDR1 and CDR2: MGHRA and YSYEKL. V dropped 1 base and J dropped 3; count of bases not matched to a gene: 5. The CDR3 DNA is TGCGCCAGCAGCCAAGGTGACAGGGGTTACTACGAGCAGTACTTC. Translating it yields CASSQGDRGYYEQYF.

The J gene is TRBJ2-3, the V gene TRBV19, with D possibly called TRBD1 or TRBD2 (5 bases each). Trimming removed 3 bases from V and 3 bases from J, with 16 bases in between. Germline loops: CDR1 LNHDA, CDR2 SQIVND (reference sequence). CDR3 length equals 16 residues. CDR3 sequence (DNA): TGTGCCAGTAGTATCCGTGCCGCTGGGGGTACAGATACGCAGTATTTT. It yields the protein CASSIRAAGGTDTQYF.

This sequence joins TRBV7-2 and TRBJ1-6; D ambiguous. This CDR3 has 12 amino acids. In germline, CDR1 is SGHTA, CDR2 FQGNSA. Deletions cut 5 bases from V and 6 bases from J, with 5 bases between. CDR3 in amino acids: CASSHPNSPLHF. The CDR3 nucleotides read TGTGCCAGCAGCCACCCTAATTCACCCCTCCACTTT.

The chain carries TRBV27 and TRBJ1-2; D is uncertain. Trimming removed 5 bases at V and 5 bases at J, with 21 bases between. The CDR3 spans 16 residues. CDR1 and CDR2 from the germline V gene are MNHEY and SMNVEV (reference sequence). CDR3 amino acids: CASSMDGGRGWYGYTF. CDR3 nucleotides: TGTGCCAGCAGTATGGACGGAGGACGAGGTTGGTATGGCTACACCTTC.

V is TRBV5-6 and J is TRBJ1-3; a weak D match, TRBD1 (5 bases). Germline V gene lookup returns CDR1 SGHDT and CDR2 YYEEEE. The V end was cut by 3 bases, the J end by 0 bases, with 10 bases between. CDR3 length: 15 residues. The CDR3 spells CASSYDRVSGNTIYF. CDR3 bases: TGTGCCAGCAGCTACGACAGAGTCTCTGGAAACACCATATATTTT. Looking up the rest from reference TRBV5-6 and TRBJ1-3 gives the full variable domain: DAGVTQSPTHLIKTRGQQVTLRCSPKSGHDTVSWYQQALGQGPQFIFQYYEEEERQRGNFPDRFSGHQFPNYSSELNVNALLLGDSALYLCASSYDRVSGNTIYFGEGSWLTVV.

The table lists this clone with a count of one. In DNA form, the CDR3 reads TGTGCCAGCAGTGACTCTTCAGGGGGTAGCACTGAAGCTTTCTTT. It translates to CASSDSSGGSTEAFF. The chain uses TRBV6-4 and TRBJ1-1; 7 bases are a match to TRBD1. Germline V gene data show CDR1 as MRHNA and CDR2 as SNTAGT. Unmatched junction bases numbered 5, after V lost 0 bases and J lost 4 bases. The CDR3 totals 15 residues.

The chain recombines TRBV6-5 with TRBJ2-3; no reliable D call. The CDR3 totals 15 residues. Trimming removed 0 bases from V and 2 bases from J, with 9 bases in between. The V gene's germline CDR1 is MNHEY and CDR2 SVGAGI. The CDR3 here is CASSYSDAITDTQYF. Here the CDR3 DNA reads TGTGCCAGCAGTTACTCCGACGCTATCACAGATACGCAGTATTTT.

The rearrangement joins TRBV18 to TRBJ2-1; perhaps TRBD1 as D (6 bases). With 6 bases removed from V and 6 bases from J, the gap between germline ends came to 18 bases. The CDR3 runs 15 residues. Germline assignment: CDR1 KGHSH and CDR2 LQKENI. The CDR3 DNA sequence: TGTGCCAGCTCCCATAGGACAGAGGTTGTCAATGAGCAGTTCTTC. Translating it yields CASSHRTEVVNEQFF.

This chain uses TRBV6-1 with TRBJ1-2; weak D call: TRBD1 (6 bases). The CDR3 is 14 amino acids. V lost 2 bases to trimming and J lost 3 bases, with 10 bases between them. From germline, CDR1 is MNHNS and CDR2 SASEGT. The DNA of the CDR3 is TGTGCCAGCAGTGAAACAGGGAGGGACTATGGCTACACCTTC. Protein product: CASSETGRDYGYTF.

The genes are TRBV5-1 and TRBJ2-5; D may match TRBD1 or TRBD2 (5 bases each). This CDR3 comprises 13 residues. Between the trimmed V and J ends, which lost 3 bases and 2 bases, there was a span of 8 bases. Germline lookup yields CDR1 SGHRS and CDR2 YFSETQ. The chain's CDR3 is CASSWDPQETQYF. The CDR3 DNA sequence: TGCGCCAGCAGCTGGGACCCACAAGAGACCCAGTACTTC.

The chain links TRBV15 to TRBJ2-3; no clear D. Trimming removed 0 bases from V and 2 bases from J, with 9 bases in between. Germline V gene sequence: CDR1 LNHNV, CDR2 YYDKDF (reference sequence). The CDR3 contains 15 residues. The CDR3 loop is CATSRDGLLTDTQYF. CDR3 in DNA: TGTGCCACCAGCAGAGATGGCCTTCTCACAGATACGCAGTATTTT.